The clone carrying this T cell receptor beta chain was counted ten times or more. Researchers amplified the TCR beta CDR3 regions from RNA transcripts. First-round RT-PCR of the TCR CDR3 relied on the HTBI primer set. TCRdb used MiXCR to reprocess the multiplex PCR reads, holding one entry per CDR3 protein. The table records about 360,000 distinct CDR3 sequences, about 12% of them present only once. This specimen belongs to a study of T cells in Graves' hyperthyroidism and ophthalmopathy. CDR3 size: 13 residues. V lost 6 bases and J 2 bases, leaving 10 bases between the germline ends. Germline V gene sequence: CDR1 MDHEN, CDR2 SYDVKM.

The sequencing input was blood. The receptor's source is a woman aged 18-30 years with Graves' hyperthyroidism. The genes are TRBV28 and TRBJ2-5; D possibly corresponds to TRBD2 (6 bases). The CDR3 here is CASSPSAQETQYF. The CDR3 bases are TGTGCCAGCAGCCCTAGCGCGCAAGAGACCCAGTACTTC.